This T cell receptor beta chain was retrieved from a study of siplizumab effects on memory and regulatory T cells. Whole-study results and caveats: Proliferating siplizumab-cultured Tregs lacked confirmed suppressive function. Only a minority of proliferating CD4+ or CD8+ clones had an assignable naive or memory phenotype, with roughly 75-97% lacking one.

Per-sample assaying covered 95,000 to 100,000 TCR templates. Data came from immunoSEQ multiplex PCR; TCRdb stores just in-frame clones and leaves some out. The sample lists about 110,000 clones; 92% were seen once. CDR1 MNHNS and CDR2 SASEGT come from the germline V gene. Trimming removed 10 bases at V and 7 bases at J, with 17 bases between. This CDR3 contains 13 residues. Points on this clone: What it recognizes is unknown.

This TCR was sampled from a human donor in good health. Sequencing was performed on Tregs sorted from blood. The chain combines TRBV6-1 with TRBJ1-5; a weak D match, TRBD1 (5 bases). The CDR3 bases are TGTGCCATAGCTTCGGGGCTATGGCAGCCCCAGCATTTT. This encodes CAIASGLWQPQHF.